A selection of T cell receptor beta chains follows, all from one sample in a study of cytomegalovirus exposure and HLA in healthy donors. Libraries were prepared by immunoSEQ multiplex PCR; TCRdb keeps only in-frame clonotypes and omits some of them. This table has some 200,000 clones, approximately 88% appearing once. The sample taken for sequencing was PBMCs. These receptor sequences come from a boy younger than 10 in good health and CMV-seronegative. The CDR3 runs from the conserved cysteine through the conserved F or W. D genes are given only for firm matches. A row's size may be missing; if present it is once, few, many or a size class.

abundance: -; v_gene: TRBV4-1; d_gene: -; j_gene: TRBJ1-2; CDR3nt: TGCGCCAGCAGCCAAGGCGGACAGACCCATAGTGGCTACACCTTC; CDR3aa: CASSQGGQTHSGYTF
abundance: -; v_gene: TRBV6-1; d_gene: TRBD1; j_gene: TRBJ1-1; CDR3nt: TGTGCCAGCAGCACAGGGGGCGCCGACACTGAAGCTTTCTTT; CDR3aa: CASSTGGADTEAFF
abundance: few; v_gene: TRBV4-1; d_gene: -; j_gene: TRBJ2-1; CDR3nt: TGCGCCAGCAGCCACCTTGGGGGGGAGCAGTTCTTC; CDR3aa: CASSHLGGEQFF
abundance: few; v_gene: TRBV4-2; d_gene: -; j_gene: TRBJ2-7; CDR3nt: TGTGCCAGCAGCCGAGTAGAGGGAGAGCAGTACTTC; CDR3aa: CASSRVEGEQYF
abundance: few; v_gene: TRBV6-5; d_gene: -; j_gene: TRBJ1-1; CDR3nt: TGTGCCAGCAGTTACGGGCCCGGGGACACTGAAGCTTTCTTT; CDR3aa: CASSYGPGDTEAFF
abundance: -; v_gene: TRBV10-1; d_gene: -; j_gene: TRBJ1-3; CDR3nt: TGCGCCAGCAGCCCCGACACGACCTCTGGAAACACCATATATTTT; CDR3aa: CASSPDTTSGNTIYF
abundance: -; v_gene: TRBV14; d_gene: -; j_gene: TRBJ2-7; CDR3nt: TGTGCCAGCAGCCAAGATGGGGCAGCCCTGAGCTCCTACGAGCAGTACTTC; CDR3aa: CASSQDGAALSSYEQYF
abundance: few; v_gene: TRBV10-3; d_gene: -; j_gene: TRBJ1-2; CDR3nt: TGTGCCATCAGTGTAGACAGAAACTATGGCTACACCTTC; CDR3aa: CAISVDRNYGYTF
abundance: -; v_gene: TRBV2; d_gene: TRBD1; j_gene: TRBJ1-1; CDR3nt: TGCGCCAGCAGTGAGGGGACAGGGTTGAACACTGAAGCTTTCTTT; CDR3aa: CASSEGTGLNTEAFF
abundance: once; v_gene: TRBV7-2; d_gene: TRBD2; j_gene: TRBJ2-1; CDR3nt: TGTGCCAGCAGCTCATGGACTAGCGGGAGCTATGAGCAGTTCTTC; CDR3aa: CASSSWTSGSYEQFF
abundance: once; v_gene: TRBV10-3; d_gene: -; j_gene: TRBJ1-2; CDR3nt: TGTGCCATCAGTGAATTTTGGGGCCAGGGAAGCGGCTACACCTTC; CDR3aa: CAISEFWGQGSGYTF
abundance: -; v_gene: TRBV6-5; d_gene: -; j_gene: TRBJ1-2; CDR3nt: TGTGCCAGCAGTGGCCCAGGGCTAGCTAACTATGGCTACACCTTC; CDR3aa: CASSGPGLANYGYTF
abundance: -; v_gene: TRBV6-5; d_gene: -; j_gene: TRBJ2-7; CDR3nt: TGTGCCAGCAGTTACTCGATGGAGGGTACCTACGAGCAGTACTTC; CDR3aa: CASSYSMEGTYEQYF
abundance: -; v_gene: TRBV6-1; d_gene: TRBD2; j_gene: TRBJ2-3; CDR3nt: TGTGCCAGCAGTGGCCTAGCGGGAGCCACAGATACGCAGTATTTT; CDR3aa: CASSGLAGATDTQYF
abundance: -; v_gene: TRBV7-9; d_gene: -; j_gene: TRBJ1-2; CDR3nt: TGTGCCGGCAGCTTACCGGTCTCTTATGGCTACACCTTC; CDR3aa: CAGSLPVSYGYTF
abundance: -; v_gene: TRBV13; d_gene: -; j_gene: TRBJ2-5; CDR3nt: TGTGCCAGCAGCTTAGGACTGGGGAAGGGGGCCCAGTACTTC; CDR3aa: CASSLGLGKGAQYF
abundance: -; v_gene: TRBV5-1; d_gene: TRBD1; j_gene: TRBJ1-5; CDR3nt: TGCGCCAGCAGCCCTGGACAGGGGAAGGATCAGCCCCAGCATTTT; CDR3aa: CASSPGQGKDQPQHF
abundance: once; v_gene: TRBV5-4; d_gene: -; j_gene: TRBJ2-1; CDR3nt: TGTGCCAGCAGCTGGGGCGGCGGCGTCACGGGGGGCCATGAGCAGTTCTTC; CDR3aa: CASSWGGGVTGGHEQFF
abundance: -; v_gene: TRBV4-1; d_gene: -; j_gene: TRBJ2-2; CDR3nt: TGCGCCAGCAGCCAAGATTGGCGGGAGCTGTTTTTT; CDR3aa: CASSQDWRELFF
abundance: -; v_gene: TRBV9; d_gene: -; j_gene: TRBJ1-3; CDR3nt: TGTGCCAGCAGCGTAGGGGAGATTGGAAACACCATATATTTT; CDR3aa: CASSVGEIGNTIYF
abundance: -; v_gene: TRBV30; d_gene: -; j_gene: TRBJ1-2; CDR3nt: TGTGCCGGGATCCCCCAGGCATCCTATGGCTACACCTTC; CDR3aa: CAGIPQASYGYTF
abundance: once; v_gene: TRBV5-1; d_gene: -; j_gene: TRBJ2-7; CDR3nt: TGCGCCAGCAGCTTTGGCGCAGGCTCCTACGAGCAGTACTTC; CDR3aa: CASSFGAGSYEQYF
abundance: -; v_gene: TRBV15; d_gene: TRBD2; j_gene: TRBJ2-7; CDR3nt: TGTGCCACCAGCAGATCTAGCGGGAGCTCGAGGGACGAGCAGTACTTC; CDR3aa: CATSRSSGSSRDEQYF
abundance: -; v_gene: TRBV6-1; d_gene: TRBD1; j_gene: TRBJ2-3; CDR3nt: TGTGCCAGCAGTGATCCCGGGACAGGTCTAGGCCTCTACACAGATACGCAGTATTTT; CDR3aa: CASSDPGTGLGLYTDTQYF
abundance: -; v_gene: TRBV5-3; d_gene: TRBD1; j_gene: TRBJ2-5; CDR3nt: TGTGCCAGAAGCTGGGACAGCCCCCAAGAGACCCAGTACTTC; CDR3aa: CARSWDSPQETQYF
abundance: few; v_gene: TRBV6-5; d_gene: -; j_gene: TRBJ1-4; CDR3nt: TGTGCCAGCAGCCATTCAGGGGCTTTTGAGGAAAAACTGTTTTTT; CDR3aa: CASSHSGAFEEKLFF
abundance: -; v_gene: TRBV4-2; d_gene: TRBD2; j_gene: TRBJ2-1; CDR3nt: TGTGCCAGCAGCCTCTCCGGGACTAGCGGGACCCTTAGGGAGTTCTTC; CDR3aa: CASSLSGTSGTLREFF
abundance: -; v_gene: TRBV6-6; d_gene: TRBD2; j_gene: TRBJ2-2; CDR3nt: TGTGCCAGCATTCCTTCGGGACTAGCCAACACCGGGGAGCTGTTTTTT; CDR3aa: CASIPSGLANTGELFF
abundance: -; v_gene: TRBV5-6; d_gene: TRBD1; j_gene: TRBJ2-7; CDR3nt: TGTGCCAGCAGCTCCCGGACAGGGGGCCTAGGCGAGCAGTACTTC; CDR3aa: CASSSRTGGLGEQYF
abundance: -; v_gene: TRBV10-2; d_gene: -; j_gene: TRBJ1-1; CDR3nt: TGCGCCAGCGGACGGACACGCCTGAACACTGAAGCTTTCTTT; CDR3aa: CASGRTRLNTEAFF
abundance: -; v_gene: TRBV9; d_gene: TRBD2; j_gene: TRBJ2-3; CDR3nt: TGTGCCAGCAGCGTATTCGCTAGCGGGGACTCAGATACGCAGTATTTT; CDR3aa: CASSVFASGDSDTQYF
abundance: -; v_gene: TRBV4-2; d_gene: TRBD2; j_gene: TRBJ2-3; CDR3nt: TGTGCCAGCAGCCAAGCGGGGGGGCGCACAGATACGCAGTATTTT; CDR3aa: CASSQAGGRTDTQYF
abundance: -; v_gene: TRBV18; d_gene: -; j_gene: TRBJ1-5; CDR3nt: TGTGCCAGCTCACCTCATAGCAATCAGCCCCAGCATTTT; CDR3aa: CASSPHSNQPQHF
abundance: -; v_gene: TRBV7-9; d_gene: TRBD2; j_gene: TRBJ2-2; CDR3nt: TGTGCCAGCAGCCTAAGAGCGGGGGCCTTGAACACCGGGGAGCTGTTTTTT; CDR3aa: CASSLRAGALNTGELFF
abundance: -; v_gene: TRBV15; d_gene: -; j_gene: TRBJ1-2; CDR3nt: TGTGCCACCAGCAGAGATCTCAAGGGGGATGGCTACACCTTC; CDR3aa: CATSRDLKGDGYTF
abundance: few; v_gene: TRBV30; d_gene: -; j_gene: TRBJ2-3; CDR3nt: TGTGCCTGGAGTGTACAGGGAACGTATTTT; CDR3aa: CAWSVQGTYF